This TCR beta chain was identified in a study of blood T cell repertoires in COVID-19. Across the study: Samples came from the United States, Italy and Spain, spanning acute and convalescent COVID-19. From T cells, B-cell-depleted T cells, or PBMCs came the material, which was cDNA or gDNA.

Germline loops: CDR1 LNHDA, CDR2 SQIVND (reference sequence). V trimming: 6 bases; J trimming: 0 bases; junction bases outside the gene matches: 4. This CDR3 spans 15 amino acids. Repertoires were generated with immunoSEQ multiplex PCR, while TCRdb's copy carries only in-frame clones and drops some. The repertoire includes about 200,000 clones, around nine tenths of them detected once, and under 2% sits in the top ten. The sequence was obtained from a man between 18 and 35 years old with active or convalescent COVID-19. The rearrangement uses TRBV19 and TRBJ1-3; 8 nucleotides agree with TRBD1. Sample: peripheral blood. The CDR3 protein is CASSPTGDSGNTIYF. Here the CDR3 DNA reads TGTGCCAGTAGCCCGACAGGGGACTCTGGAAACACCATATATTTT. Complete variable domain (other parts from reference TRBV19 and TRBJ1-3): DGGITQSPKYLFRKEGQNVTLSCEQNLNHDAMYWYRQDPGQGLRLIYYSQIVNDFQKGDIAEGYSVSREKKESFPLTVTSAQKNPTAFYLCASSPTGDSGNTIYFGEGSWLTVV.